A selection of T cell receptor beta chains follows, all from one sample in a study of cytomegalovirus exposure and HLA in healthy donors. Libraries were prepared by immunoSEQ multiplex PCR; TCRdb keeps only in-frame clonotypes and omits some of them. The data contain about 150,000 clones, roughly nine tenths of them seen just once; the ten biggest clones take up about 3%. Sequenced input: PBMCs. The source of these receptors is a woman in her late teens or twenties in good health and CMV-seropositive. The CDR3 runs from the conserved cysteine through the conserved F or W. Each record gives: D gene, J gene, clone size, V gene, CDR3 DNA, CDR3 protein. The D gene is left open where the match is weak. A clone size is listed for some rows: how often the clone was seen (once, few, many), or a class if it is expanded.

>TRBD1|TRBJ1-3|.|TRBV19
TGTGCCAGTAGGACGCCTCAGGGGGCGACTGGAAACACCATATATTTT
CASRTPQGATGNTIYF
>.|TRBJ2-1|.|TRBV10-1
TGCGCCAGCAGTAACGGGGAGTCCTACAATGAGCAGTTCTTC
CASSNGESYNEQFF
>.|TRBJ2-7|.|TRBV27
TGTGCCAGCACCTCTTTTGGCCCCTCGGGACTTCCCTACGAGCAGTACTTC
CASTSFGPSGLPYEQYF
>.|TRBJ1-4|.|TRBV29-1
TGCAGCGTTGGAAGGAGCCGAGATGAAAAACTGTTTTTT
CSVGRSRDEKLFF
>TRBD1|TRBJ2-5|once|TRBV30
TGTGCCCAAGAACCGGGACAGGGTGCGGAAGAGACCCAGTACTTC
CAQEPGQGAEETQYF
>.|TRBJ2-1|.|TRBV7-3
TGTGCCAGCAGCTTAAATCCACTAACCAATGAGCAGTTCTTC
CASSLNPLTNEQFF
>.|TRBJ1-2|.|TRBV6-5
TGTGCCAGCAGTTATCTCTCAGAATCTAACTATGGCTACACCTTC
CASSYLSESNYGYTF
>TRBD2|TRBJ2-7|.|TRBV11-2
TGTGCCAGCAGCTTATTGGGCGGGAGCTACGAGCAGTACTTC
CASSLLGGSYEQYF
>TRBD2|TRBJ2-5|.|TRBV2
TGTGCCAGCACCCTACCCCCCGGGAGGCTTGGAGAGACCCAGTACTTC
CASTLPPGRLGETQYF
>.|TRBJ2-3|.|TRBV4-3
TGCGCCAGCAGCCAAGATCGAAGGGGACTCCTGCAGTATTTT
CASSQDRRGLLQYF
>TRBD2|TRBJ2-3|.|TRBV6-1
TGTGCCAGCACCTGGGGACTAGCGGGGGGGGATACGCAGTATTTT
CASTWGLAGGDTQYF